Listed here are 5 T cell receptor beta chains from one sample, sequenced in a study of T cells in Graves' hyperthyroidism and ophthalmopathy. Amplified TCR beta CDR3 regions derived from RNA transcripts. First-round RT-PCR with HTBI primers amplified the TCR CDR3 region. TCRdb re-called the multiplex PCR reads through MiXCR, storing one row per CDR3 protein. Here the sample spans about 740,000 distinct CDR3 sequences, 12% to 15% being singletons. Sample: blood. These receptors were collected from a woman aged 18-29 years with Graves' hyperthyroidism.

A few counts support this clonotype. This sequence joins TRBV2 and TRBJ2-7; 10 bases are shared with TRBD1. The CDR3 runs to 14 residues. Trimming removed 9 bases from V and 5 bases from J; junction bases left unmatched: 10. CDR1 and CDR2 from the germline V gene are SNHLY and FYNNEI. The CDR3 DNA is TGTGCCAGGGCAGTGGGACAGGGGCACCACGAGCAGTACTTC. It codes for CARAVGQGHHEQYF. The variable domain in full, completed from reference TRBV2 and TRBJ2-7, reads EPEVTQTPSHQVTQMGQEVILRCVPISNHLYFYWYRQILGQKVEFLVSFYNNEISEKSEIFDDQFSVERPDGSNFTLKIRSTKLEDSAMYFCARAVGQGHHEQYFGPGTRLTVT.

This clonotype was seen repeatedly, ten times or more. The V call is TRBV7-2, the J call TRBJ2-4; TRBD2 matches at 12 bases. Germline V gene sequence: CDR1 SGHTA, CDR2 FQGNSA. Unmatched junction bases numbered 13, after V lost 3 bases and J lost 7 bases. The CDR3 consists of 18 residues. The CDR3 reads CASSFRVGLLAGGNIQYF. The CDR3 DNA reads as TGTGCCAGCAGCTTTCGCGTCGGCCTACTAGCGGGAGGTAACATTCAGTACTTC.

This clonotype was seen many times. This sequence joins TRBV7-8 and TRBJ2-5; 7 bases line up with TRBD1. The CDR3 length is 17 residues. J gave up 2 bases and V 6 bases, and 15 bases lay outside the gene matches. The germline V gene encodes CDR1 SGHVS and CDR2 FQNEAQ. This chain's CDR3 is CASRTRWIPGGQETQYF. The CDR3, as DNA: TGTGCCAGCAGAACTCGTTGGATCCCAGGGGGTCAAGAGACCCAGTACTTC. The full variable domain, its missing parts supplied by reference TRBV7-8 and TRBJ2-5, is GAGVSQSPRYKVAKRGQDVALRCDPISGHVSLFWYQQALGQGPEFLTYFQNEAQLDKSGLPSDRFFAERPEGSVSTLKIQRTQQEDSAVYLCASRTRWIPGGQETQYFGPGTRLLVL.

The chain links TRBV27 to TRBJ2-2; 12 bases map to TRBD2. The V gene end was trimmed by 2 bases and the J gene end by 7 bases; junction bases not matched to a gene: 5. Per germline, CDR1 MNHEY and CDR2 SMNVEV (reference sequence). This CDR3 is 16 amino acids long. Here the CDR3 reads CASSLLAGGPDGELFF. In DNA, the CDR3 is TGTGCCAGCAGTTTACTAGCGGGAGGGCCTGACGGGGAGCTGTTTTTT.

This clonotype has only a few counts. This chain uses TRBV27 with TRBJ1-5; D gene ambiguous. Germline lookup yields CDR1 MNHEY and CDR2 SMNVEV (reference sequence). The CDR3 sequence is 13 residues long. With 8 bases removed from V and 0 bases from J, the gap between germline ends came to 8 bases. In nucleotides, the CDR3 is TGTGCCAGCGGCCGCTTTAGCAATCAGCCCCAGCATTTT. It translates to CASGRFSNQPQHF.